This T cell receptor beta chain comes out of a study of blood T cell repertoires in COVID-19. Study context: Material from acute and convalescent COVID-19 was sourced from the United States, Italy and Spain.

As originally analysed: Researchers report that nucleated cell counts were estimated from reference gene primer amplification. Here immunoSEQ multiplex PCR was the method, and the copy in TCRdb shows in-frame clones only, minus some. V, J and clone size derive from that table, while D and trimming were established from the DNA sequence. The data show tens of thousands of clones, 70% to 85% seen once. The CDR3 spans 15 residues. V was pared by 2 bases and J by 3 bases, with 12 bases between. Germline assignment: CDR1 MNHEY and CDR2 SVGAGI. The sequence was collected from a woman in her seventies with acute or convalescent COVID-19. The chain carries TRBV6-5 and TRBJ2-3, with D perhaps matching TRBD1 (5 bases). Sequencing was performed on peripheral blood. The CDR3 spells CASSYAGSGTDTQYF. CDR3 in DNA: TGTGCCAGCAGTTACGCAGGGTCAGGGACAGATACGCAGTATTTT.